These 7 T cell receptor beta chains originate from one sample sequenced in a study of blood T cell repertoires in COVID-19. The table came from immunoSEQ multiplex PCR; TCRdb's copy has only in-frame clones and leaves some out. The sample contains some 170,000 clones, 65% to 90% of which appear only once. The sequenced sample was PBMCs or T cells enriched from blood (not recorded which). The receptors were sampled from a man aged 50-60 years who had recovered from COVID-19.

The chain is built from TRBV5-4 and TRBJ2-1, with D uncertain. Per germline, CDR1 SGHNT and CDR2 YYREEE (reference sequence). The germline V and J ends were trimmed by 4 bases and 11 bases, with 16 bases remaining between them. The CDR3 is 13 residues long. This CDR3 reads CASSRTERWKQFF. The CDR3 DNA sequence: TGTGCCAGCAGCCGAACAGAACGGTGGAAGCAGTTCTTC.

The CDR3 loop reads CASRTGQGNQPQHF. The CDR3 nucleotides read TGTGCCAGTAGGACTGGACAGGGTAATCAGCCCCAGCATTTT. The chain links TRBV19 to TRBJ1-5, with 8 bases that match TRBD1. This CDR3 spans 14 amino acids. CDR1 and CDR2 (germline): LNHDA, SQIVND (reference sequence). After removal of 6 bases from V and 4 bases from J, the junction contained 5 bases not matched to a gene. The whole variable domain, remainder taken from reference TRBV19 and TRBJ1-5, is DGGITQSPKYLFRKEGQNVTLSCEQNLNHDAMYWYRQDPGQGLRLIYYSQIVNDFQKGDIAEGYSVSREKKESFPLTVTSAQKNPTAFYLCASRTGQGNQPQHFGDGTRLSIL.

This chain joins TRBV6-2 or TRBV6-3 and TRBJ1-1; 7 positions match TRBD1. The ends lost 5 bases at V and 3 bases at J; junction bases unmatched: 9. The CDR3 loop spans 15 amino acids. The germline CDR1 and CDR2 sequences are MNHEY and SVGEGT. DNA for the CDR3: TGTGCCAGCAGTGGCGCCGCGACAGGGCACACTGAAGCTTTCTTT. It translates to CASSGAATGHTEAFF.

The CDR3 is CASSTTGGFNEKLFF. CDR3 DNA: TGTGCCAGCAGCACAACTGGGGGGTTTAATGAAAAACTGTTTTTT. The chain employs TRBV3-1 (or the pseudogene TRBV3-2) and TRBJ1-4, with D perhaps matching TRBD1 (5 bases). Trimming stripped 5 bases from V and 4 bases from J, with 14 bases between. Germline CDR1 reads LGHDT; CDR2 reads YNNKEL (reference sequence). This CDR3 is built from 15 residues.

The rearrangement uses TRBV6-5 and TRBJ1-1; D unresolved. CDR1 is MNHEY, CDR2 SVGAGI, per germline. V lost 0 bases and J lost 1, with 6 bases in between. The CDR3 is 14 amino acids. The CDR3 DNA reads TGTGCCAGCAGTTACTCCAGGAAGAACACTGAAGCTTTCTTT. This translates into CASSYSRKNTEAFF.

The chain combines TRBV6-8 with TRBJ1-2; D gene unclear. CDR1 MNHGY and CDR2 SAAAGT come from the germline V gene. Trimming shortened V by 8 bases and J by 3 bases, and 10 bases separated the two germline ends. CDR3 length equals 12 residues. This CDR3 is CASGGEDYGYTF. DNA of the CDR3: TGTGCCAGCGGTGGGGAGGACTATGGCTACACCTTC.

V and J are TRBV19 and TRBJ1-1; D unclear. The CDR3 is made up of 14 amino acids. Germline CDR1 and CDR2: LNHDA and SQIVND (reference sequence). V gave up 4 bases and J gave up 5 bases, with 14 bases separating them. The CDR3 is CASSTVPTRTEAFF. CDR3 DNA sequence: TGTGCCAGTAGTACCGTTCCGACCAGGACTGAAGCTTTCTTT.